This T cell receptor (beta chain) is from a study of PD-1 blockade in classical Hodgkin lymphoma. In the case of this clone: What it binds is not known.

Brentuximab vedotin exposure varied among the patients, all of whom had relapsed after autologous stem cell transplantation. The study recorded best responses of complete response, partial response or progressive disease. CDR1 is LNHDA, CDR2 SQIVND, per germline (reference sequence). With 6 bases clipped from V and 5 bases from J, the junction kept 2 bases outside the gene matches. The CDR3 contains 14 residues. Study-level results: It was among complete responders that baseline diversity resembled that of newly diagnosed patients. Patients with an early start, nivolumab under 1 year after ASCT, were excluded.

Clones were sequenced by immunoSEQ multiplex PCR, and TCRdb holds only the in-frame ones, with some missing. The sample shows 15,000 or so clones, 83% of them seen only once. This rearrangement joins TRBV19 to TRBJ2-3; 13 nucleotides agree with TRBD2. The clonotype was recovered from a human donor with classical Hodgkin lymphoma. The source material was peripheral blood mononuclear cells (PBMCs), sampled at baseline. This CDR3 is CASRLAGGVDTQYF. The CDR3 DNA follows: TGTGCCAGTAGACTAGCGGGGGGGGTAGATACGCAGTATTTT.